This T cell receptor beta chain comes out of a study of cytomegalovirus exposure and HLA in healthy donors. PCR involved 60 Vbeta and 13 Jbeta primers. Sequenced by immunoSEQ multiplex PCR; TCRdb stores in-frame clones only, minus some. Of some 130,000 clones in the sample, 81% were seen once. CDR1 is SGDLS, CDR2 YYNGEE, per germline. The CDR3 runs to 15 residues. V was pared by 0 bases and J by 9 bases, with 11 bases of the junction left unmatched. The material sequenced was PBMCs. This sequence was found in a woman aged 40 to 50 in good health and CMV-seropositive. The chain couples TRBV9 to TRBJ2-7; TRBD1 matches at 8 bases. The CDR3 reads CASSVDQGAKEGQYF. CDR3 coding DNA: TGTGCCAGCAGCGTAGATCAGGGGGCCAAGGAGGGGCAGTACTTC. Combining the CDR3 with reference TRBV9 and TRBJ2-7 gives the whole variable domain DSGVTQTPKHLITATGQRVTLRCSPRSGDLSVYWYQQSLDQGLQFLIQYYNGEERAKGNILERFSAQQFPDLHSELNLSSLELGDSALYFCASSVDQGAKEGQYFGPGTRLTVT.